These 32 T cell receptor beta chains originate from one sample sequenced in a study of cytomegalovirus exposure and HLA in healthy donors. TCRdb keeps only in-frame clones here, not all; method: immunoSEQ multiplex PCR. The table lists approximately 57,000 clones, approximately 93% of them singletons. The sample comprised PBMCs. All receptors derive from a woman in her late teens or twenties in good health and CMV-seronegative.

V and J are TRBV7-9 and TRBJ2-1; TRBD2 matches at 8 bases. Germline CDR1 and CDR2: SEHNR and FQNEAQ (reference sequence). V shed 2 bases and J 10 bases; nucleotides not matched to a gene: 19. This CDR3 region has 18 residues. The CDR3 region is CASSLLISLVAGGGEQFF. The CDR3 coding sequence is TGTGCCAGCAGCTTATTAATCTCGTTAGTGGCGGGAGGAGGAGAGCAGTTCTTC.

This chain joins TRBV15 and TRBJ1-2; D remains ambiguous. The V and J ends lost 4 bases and 3 bases respectively, with 12 bases between them. Per germline, CDR1 LNHNV and CDR2 YYDKDF (reference sequence). CDR3 length: 14 residues. Here the CDR3 DNA reads TGTGCCACCAGCAAGAGGGATGGTGACTATGGCTACACCTTC. This codes for CATSKRDGDYGYTF. The full variable domain, in which reference TRBV15 and TRBJ1-2 provide the parts outside the CDR3, is DAMVIQNPRYQVTQFGKPVTLSCSQTLNHNVMYWYQQKSSQAPKLLFHYYDKDFNNEADTPDNFQSRRPNTSFCFLDIRSPGLGDTAMYLCATSKRDGDYGYTFGSGTRLTVV.

The chain combines TRBV6-4 with TRBJ2-3, with 12 bases identical to TRBD2. Looked up from germline, CDR1 is MRHNA and CDR2 is SNTAGT. The V and J ends lost 2 bases and 4 bases, in that order; junction bases with no gene match: 1. CDR3 length: 15 residues. CDR3 in amino acids: CASSDRLAGADTQYF. In DNA form, the CDR3 reads TGTGCCAGCAGTGACCGACTAGCGGGAGCAGATACGCAGTATTTT.

The chain uses TRBV6-5 and TRBJ2-1; 9 nucleotides line up with TRBD2. CDR3 length: 14 amino acids. Germline V gene lookup returns CDR1 MNHEY and CDR2 SVGAGI. Unmatched junction bases numbered 2, after V lost 2 bases and J lost 6 bases. CDR3 amino acids: CASSYGRGGNEQFF. The CDR3 DNA follows: TGTGCCAGCAGTTACGGGCGGGGGGGCAATGAGCAGTTCTTC.

The chain couples TRBV5-4 to TRBJ2-1; TRBD1 might be the D (6 bases). Deletions cut 0 bases from V and 4 bases from J, with 14 bases between. Per the germline V gene, CDR1 is SGHNT and CDR2 is YYREEE (reference sequence). This CDR3 spans 16 amino acids. DNA for the CDR3: TGTGCCAGCAGCTTGGCCCGCAGGGGTGGTTACAATGAGCAGTTCTTC. It codes for CASSLARRGGYNEQFF.

The chain links TRBV30 to TRBJ1-1; D unclear. The CDR3 extends over 15 amino acids. Trimming stripped 4 bases from V and 0 bases from J, with 15 bases between. The germline gives CDR1 GTSNPN, CDR2 SVGIG (reference sequence). The CDR3 is CAWTSLAFMNTEAFF. In DNA form, the CDR3 reads TGTGCCTGGACCTCCTTAGCCTTCATGAACACTGAAGCTTTCTTT.

The V gene is TRBV4-3, the J gene TRBJ1-2; D may be TRBD1 (5 bases). V dropped 5 bases and J dropped 7 bases, with 17 bases sitting between them. CDR1 is LGHNA, CDR2 YSLEER, per germline. The CDR3 is 14 residues long. The CDR3 bases are TGCGCCAGCAGCGAAAGGACACCTAAGGGTGGCTACACCTTC. Amino acid sequence: CASSERTPKGGYTF.

This sequence joins TRBV6-5 and TRBJ1-1; no clear D gene. The V end was cut by 8 bases, the J end by 1 base, with 14 bases between. The CDR3 totals 14 residues. Germline values: CDR1 MNHEY, CDR2 SVGAGI. Here the CDR3 DNA reads TGTGCCAGCGAAGAAGGGAGACGGAACACTGAAGCTTTCTTT. Its protein product is CASEEGRRNTEAFF.

The V call is TRBV2, the J call TRBJ2-2; 8 nucleotides agree with TRBD2. CDR3 size: 12 residues. Germline assignment: CDR1 SNHLY and CDR2 FYNNEI. V shed 10 bases and J 7 bases; nucleotides not matched to a gene: 5. CDR3 in DNA: TGTGCCACTTCGGGAGGGGGCGGGGAGCTGTTTTTT. Translated: CATSGGGGELFF.

This rearrangement joins TRBV5-6 to TRBJ1-5; TRBD1 might be the D (5 bases). With 3 bases removed from V and 6 bases from J, the gap between germline ends came to 10 bases. This CDR3 is 13 amino acids long. CDR1 is SGHDT, CDR2 YYEEEE, per germline. As DNA, the CDR3 is TGTGCCAGCAGCTGGGGGGTTTCTCAGCCCCAGCATTTT. Translation gives CASSWGVSQPQHF. The variable domain in full, completed from reference TRBV5-6 and TRBJ1-5, reads DAGVTQSPTHLIKTRGQQVTLRCSPKSGHDTVSWYQQALGQGPQFIFQYYEEEERQRGNFPDRFSGHQFPNYSSELNVNALLLGDSALYLCASSWGVSQPQHFGDGTRLSIL.

The chain recombines TRBV5-4 with TRBJ2-7, with TRBD1 identical over 7 bases. Germline CDR1 SGHNT, CDR2 YYREEE (reference sequence). This CDR3 has 16 amino acids. Unmatched junction bases numbered 16, after V lost 4 bases and J lost 6 bases. DNA for the CDR3: TGTGCCAGCAGCCCGAGTCTTAAGGGACAGCAGTCCGAGCAGTACTTC. It specifies CASSPSLKGQQSEQYF.

The CDR3 sequence: CASSVASTGFLPYNEQFF. The CDR3 region has the DNA TGTGCCAGCAGCGTAGCTTCGACAGGTTTCCTACCTTACAATGAGCAGTTCTTC. V gene TRBV9 combines with J gene TRBJ2-1; a weak D match, TRBD1 (6 bases). Germline CDR1 is SGDLS and CDR2 is YYNGEE. V gave up 0 bases and J gave up 4 bases, with 20 bases separating them. CDR3 size: 18 residues.

The chain couples TRBV27 to TRBJ1-3; D unresolved. CDR1 is MNHEY and CDR2 is SMNVEV in the germline V gene (reference sequence). The CDR3 is 15 amino acids. Trimming shortened V by 5 bases and J by 0 bases, and 11 bases separated the two germline ends. The CDR3 loop is CASSAGANSGNTIYF. The CDR3 DNA reads TGTGCCAGCAGTGCGGGCGCGAACTCTGGAAACACCATATATTTT.

The CDR3 sequence: CASSRGNEKLFF. The DNA for the CDR3 is TGTGCCAGCAGTAGGGGCAATGAAAAACTGTTTTTT. J is TRBJ1-4 and V is TRBV2; a weak D match, TRBD1 (5 bases). CDR1 is SNHLY and CDR2 is FYNNEI in the germline V gene. V lost 5 bases and J 5 bases, leaving 6 bases between the germline ends. The CDR3 is 12 amino acids.

The J gene is TRBJ1-5, the V gene TRBV9; 9 bases map to TRBD1. Germline V gene data show CDR1 as SGDLS and CDR2 as YYNGEE. The CDR3 runs 15 residues. J gave up 7 bases and V 3 bases, and 8 bases lay outside the gene matches. The CDR3 DNA follows: TGTGCCAGCAGCGATACAGGGGGCGAAGGGCAGCCCCAGCATTTT. This codes for CASSDTGGEGQPQHF. Combining the CDR3 with reference TRBV9 and TRBJ1-5 gives the whole variable domain DSGVTQTPKHLITATGQRVTLRCSPRSGDLSVYWYQQSLDQGLQFLIQYYNGEERAKGNILERFSAQQFPDLHSELNLSSLELGDSALYFCASSDTGGEGQPQHFGDGTRLSIL.

The rearrangement uses TRBV18 and TRBJ1-1, with 9 bases aligning to TRBD1. The CDR3 sequence is 14 residues long. After removal of 5 bases from V and 5 bases from J, the junction contained 6 bases not matched to a gene. CDR1 and CDR2 from the germline V gene are KGHSH and LQKENI. CDR3 sequence reads: CASSTTGGRTEAFF. For the CDR3, the DNA is TGTGCCAGCTCAACGACAGGGGGGAGGACTGAAGCTTTCTTT. The full variable domain, rest sourced from reference TRBV18 and TRBJ1-1, is NAGVMQNPRHLVRRRGQEARLRCSPMKGHSHVYWYRQLPEEGLKFMVYLQKENIIDESGMPKERFSAEFPKEGPSILRIQQVVRGDSAAYFCASSTTGGRTEAFFGQGTRLTVV.

The chain is built from TRBV19 and TRBJ1-1; D call uncertain. The CDR3 is 15 residues long. Trimming took off 1 base at V and 4 bases at J, with 13 bases between the two ends. CDR1 is LNHDA and CDR2 is SQIVND in the germline V gene (reference sequence). This CDR3 is CASSIAGTATTEAFF. The CDR3 nucleotides read TGTGCCAGTAGTATAGCGGGTACGGCGACCACTGAAGCTTTCTTT.

This clone is judged medium-sized. The chain links TRBV6-5 to TRBJ1-6; 9 bases align to TRBD1. Germline CDR1 MNHEY, CDR2 SVGAGI. The J segment lost 7 bases and the V segment lost 8 bases, leaving 0 bases of the junction unmatched. CDR3 length: 12 amino acids. CDR3 in amino acids: CASGQGNSPLHF. Written as DNA, the CDR3 is TGTGCCAGCGGACAGGGGAATTCACCCCTCCACTTT.

The chain is built from TRBV19 and TRBJ2-2; TRBD1 is a possible D gene (5 bases). V was pared by 8 bases and J by 1 base, with 17 bases between. CDR3 length: 16 amino acids. The germline CDR1 and CDR2 sequences are LNHDA and SQIVND (reference sequence). Here the CDR3 reads CASRGTGSGNTGELFF. The CDR3 coding sequence is TGTGCCAGTCGCGGAACAGGTTCGGGGAACACCGGGGAGCTGTTTTTT.

The gene calls are TRBV9 and TRBJ2-5, with 7 nucleotides matching TRBD2. The CDR3 runs to 14 residues. J was trimmed by 3 bases and V by 2 bases; bases with no gene match: 4. Germline loops: CDR1 SGDLS, CDR2 YYNGEE. As DNA, the CDR3 is TGTGCCAGCAGCGTCTCTGGACTAGAAGAGACCCAGTACTTC. Its translation: CASSVSGLEETQYF.

The chain has TRBV4-3 and TRBJ2-7, with 12 bases lining up with TRBD2. Germline-derived CDR1 and CDR2 are LGHNA and YSLEER. This CDR3 has 19 amino acids. V gave up 2 bases and J gave up 4 bases; unmatched junction bases: 15. The CDR3, as DNA: TGCGCCAGCAGCCAAAGACAGACTAGCGGGGGAATGGGATTTTACGAGCAGTACGTC. Residues: CASSQRQTSGGMGFYEQYV.

The CDR3 reads CASSQAKTGGFGTEAFF. CDR3 nucleotides: TGTGCCAGCAGCCAAGCCAAAACGGGGGGCTTTGGCACTGAAGCTTTCTTT. The chain recombines TRBV14 with TRBJ1-1, with a weak D call TRBD1 (6 bases). The CDR3 is 17 amino acids. The V end was cut by 1 base, the J end by 4 bases, with 19 bases between. CDR1 SGHDN and CDR2 FVKESK come from the germline V gene.

The chain has TRBV10-1 and TRBJ1-6; D gene uncertain. CDR1 WNHNN and CDR2 SYGVQD come from the germline V gene (reference sequence). The V gene lost 4 bases and the J gene lost 5 bases, with 12 bases spanning the gap. CDR3 length: 15 amino acids. The CDR3 DNA reads as TGCGCCAGCAGTGGTTTCGGACTTAATAATTCACCCCTCCACTTT. Its translation: CASSGFGLNNSPLHF.

The chain couples TRBV27 to TRBJ2-2; TRBD2 matches at 10 bases. CDR3 size: 15 residues. J lost 7 bases, V lost 5 bases, and 7 bases had no gene match. Germline lookup yields CDR1 MNHEY and CDR2 SMNVEV (reference sequence). Written as DNA, the CDR3 is TGTGCCAGCAGTCCCAGCGGGGGGGCGGGCGGGGAGCTGTTTTTT. It is translated as CASSPSGGAGGELFF.

The chain has TRBV6-5 and TRBJ1-2, with 9 bases fitting TRBD1. The CDR3 contains 15 residues. V was pared by 6 bases and J by 4 bases, with 9 bases of the junction left unmatched. The germline V gene encodes CDR1 MNHEY and CDR2 SVGAGI. The CDR3 nucleotides are TGTGCCAGCAGCCCGGGGGACAGGGACCTCTATGGCTACACCTTC. Its translation: CASSPGDRDLYGYTF.

The V call is TRBV7-2, the J call TRBJ2-6; no clear D. Between the trimmed V and J ends, which lost 6 bases and 0 bases, there was a span of 15 bases. The CDR3 length is 17 residues. Per the germline V gene, CDR1 is SGHTA and CDR2 is FQGNSA. The CDR3 loop reads CASSPFTPVSGANVLTF. The CDR3 nucleotides are TGTGCCAGCAGTCCTTTCACCCCAGTCTCTGGGGCCAACGTCCTGACTTTC.

The chain recombines TRBV2 with TRBJ1-5; D is perhaps TRBD1 (5 bases). Per the germline V gene, CDR1 is SNHLY and CDR2 is FYNNEI. The V end lost 8 bases, the J end lost 0 bases, and 14 bases lay between the germline ends. The CDR3 has 15 residues. CDR3 bases: TGTGCCAGCGTCGGCGAAGGGGCTAGCAATCAGCCCCAGCATTTT. Translated: CASVGEGASNQPQHF.

This chain links TRBV29-1 with TRBJ1-1; 7 bases are a match to TRBD1. The CDR3 spans 12 residues. Losses at the gene ends were 8 bases for V and 3 bases for J; bases not matched to a gene: 6. CDR1 is SQVTM, CDR2 ANQGSEA, per germline. The CDR3 reads CSTDREDTEAFF. As DNA, the CDR3 is TGCAGCACCGACAGGGAGGACACTGAAGCTTTCTTT.

This sequence joins TRBV6-1 and TRBJ1-5, with a weak D call TRBD1 (6 bases). The CDR3 consists of 13 residues. Germline V gives CDR1 MNHNS, CDR2 SASEGT. V dropped 7 bases and J dropped 6 bases, with 13 bases sitting between them. CDR3 DNA: TGTGCCAGCATTGGACAGTATCCTCAGCCCCAGCATTTT. It codes for CASIGQYPQPQHF.

This clone was counted a single time. The CDR3 DNA reads as TGTGCCAGCAGCCCCACACGTCAGCCCCAGCATTTT. Encoded protein: CASSPTRQPQHF. The rearrangement joins TRBV6-5 to TRBJ1-5; no clear D. Germline V lookup: CDR1 MNHEY, CDR2 SVGAGI. The CDR3 sequence is 12 residues long. Trimming pared 6 bases from V and 6 bases from J, leaving 9 bases between.

V is TRBV27 and J is TRBJ1-1, with TRBD1 matching 8 bases. This CDR3 spans 15 amino acids. V lost 8 bases and J lost 4; bases outside the gene matches: 12. The germline V gene has CDR1 MNHEY and CDR2 SMNVEV (reference sequence). The CDR3 DNA is TGTGCCAGCCAAGGAGCGACAGGGGAGGGCACTGAAGCTTTCTTT. This codes for CASQGATGEGTEAFF.

The chain links TRBV6-1 to TRBJ2-7, with 7 bases fitting TRBD1. The V gene's germline CDR1 is MNHNS and CDR2 SASEGT. The CDR3 extends over 12 amino acids. Trimming cost V 9 bases and J 2 bases; bases outside gene matches: 4. The CDR3 reads CASNRGTYEQYF. The CDR3, as DNA: TGTGCCAGTAACAGGGGAACCTACGAGCAGTACTTC.